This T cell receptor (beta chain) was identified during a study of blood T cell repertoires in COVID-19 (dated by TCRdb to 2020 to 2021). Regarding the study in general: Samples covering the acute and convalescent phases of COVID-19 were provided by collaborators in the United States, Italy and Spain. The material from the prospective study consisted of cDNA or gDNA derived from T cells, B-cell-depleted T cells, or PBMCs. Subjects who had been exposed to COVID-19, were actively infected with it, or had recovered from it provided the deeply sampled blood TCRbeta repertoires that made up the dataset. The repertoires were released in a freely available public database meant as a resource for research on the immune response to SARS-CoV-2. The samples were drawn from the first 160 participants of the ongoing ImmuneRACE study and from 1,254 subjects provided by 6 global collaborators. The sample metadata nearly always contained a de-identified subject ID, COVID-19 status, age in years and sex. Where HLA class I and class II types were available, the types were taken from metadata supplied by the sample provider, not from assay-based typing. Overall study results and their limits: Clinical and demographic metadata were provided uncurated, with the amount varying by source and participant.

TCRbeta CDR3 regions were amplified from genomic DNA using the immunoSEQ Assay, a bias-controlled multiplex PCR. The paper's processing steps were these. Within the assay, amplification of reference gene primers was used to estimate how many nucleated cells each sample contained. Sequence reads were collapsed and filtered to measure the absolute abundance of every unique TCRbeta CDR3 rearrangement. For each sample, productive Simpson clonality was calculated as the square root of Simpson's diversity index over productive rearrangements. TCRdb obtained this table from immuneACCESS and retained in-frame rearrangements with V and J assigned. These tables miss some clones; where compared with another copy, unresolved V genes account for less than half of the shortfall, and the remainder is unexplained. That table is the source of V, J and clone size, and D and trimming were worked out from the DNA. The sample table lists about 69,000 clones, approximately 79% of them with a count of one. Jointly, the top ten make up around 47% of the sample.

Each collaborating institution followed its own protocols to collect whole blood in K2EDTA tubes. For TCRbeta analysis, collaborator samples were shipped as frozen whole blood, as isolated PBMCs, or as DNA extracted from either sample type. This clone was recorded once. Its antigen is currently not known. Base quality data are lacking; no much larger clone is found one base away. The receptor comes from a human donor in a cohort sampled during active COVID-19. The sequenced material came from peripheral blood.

The DNA reads TGTGCCAGCAGTCCTGGACAGGGAAGGTGGGAAAAACTGTTTTTT. Its protein product is CASSPGQGRWEKLFF. The V and J segments used are TRBV28 and TRBJ1-4; TRBD1 lines up with 8 middle nucleotides. Sequences MDHEN (CDR1) and SYDVKM (CDR2) are obtained from the germline V gene. The CDR3 runs 15 amino acids, cysteine and phenylalanine included. Only CDR3 DNA remains: 45 bases, in frame from the first base. V is pruned by 5 bases and J by 8 bases, leaving 10 bases of the junction without a gene match.